This T cell receptor (beta chain) emerged from a study of Graves' ophthalmopathy and Graves' hyperthyroidism. This clonotype came up many times. V lost 5 bases, J lost 7 bases, and 17 bases lay in between. This CDR3 region has 15 residues. Germline V gene sequence: CDR1 SGHTA, CDR2 FQGNSA. Excluded were patients with other autoimmune diseases, uncontrolled infections, pregnancy or lactation. Scientists amplified the TCR beta CDR3 regions from RNA transcripts. First-round RT-PCR with HTBI primers preceded a second-round multiplex PCR. One entry per CDR3 protein results from TCRdb running MiXCR on the multiplex PCR reads. The table records 650,000 to 800,000 distinct CDR3 sequences, roughly two fifths of them present only once.

This TCR was recovered from an adult man with Graves' ophthalmopathy. The chain carries TRBV7-2 and TRBJ2-2, with D perhaps matching TRBD1 or TRBD2 (5 bases each). Sequencing was performed on peripheral blood. CDR3 sequence: CASSQAYRGIGELFF. DNA for the CDR3: TGTGCCAGCAGCCAAGCATACCGGGGCATCGGGGAGCTGTTTTTT.